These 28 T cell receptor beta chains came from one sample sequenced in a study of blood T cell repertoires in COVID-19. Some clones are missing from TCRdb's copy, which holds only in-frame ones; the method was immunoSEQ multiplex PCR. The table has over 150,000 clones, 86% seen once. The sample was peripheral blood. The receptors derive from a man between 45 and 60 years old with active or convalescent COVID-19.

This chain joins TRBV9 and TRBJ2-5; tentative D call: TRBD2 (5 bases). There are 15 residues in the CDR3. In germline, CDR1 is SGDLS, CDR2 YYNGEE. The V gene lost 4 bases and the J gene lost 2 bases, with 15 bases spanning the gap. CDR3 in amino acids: CASSPILGPQETQYF. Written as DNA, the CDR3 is TGTGCCAGCAGCCCAATACTAGGCCCACAAGAGACCCAGTACTTC. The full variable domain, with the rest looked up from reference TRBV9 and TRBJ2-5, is DSGVTQTPKHLITATGQRVTLRCSPRSGDLSVYWYQQSLDQGLQFLIQYYNGEERAKGNILERFSAQQFPDLHSELNLSSLELGDSALYFCASSPILGPQETQYFGPGTRLLVL.

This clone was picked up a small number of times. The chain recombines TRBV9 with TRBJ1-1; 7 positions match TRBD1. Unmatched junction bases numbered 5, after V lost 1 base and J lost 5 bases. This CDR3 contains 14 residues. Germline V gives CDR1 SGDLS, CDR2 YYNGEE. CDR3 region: CASSVSQQGTEAFF. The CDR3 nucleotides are TGTGCCAGCAGCGTATCTCAACAGGGGACTGAAGCTTTCTTT.

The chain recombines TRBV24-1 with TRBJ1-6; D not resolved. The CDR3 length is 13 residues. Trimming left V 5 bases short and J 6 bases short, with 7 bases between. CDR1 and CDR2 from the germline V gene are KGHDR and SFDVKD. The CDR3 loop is CATSAQLNSPLHF. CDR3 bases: TGTGCCACCAGTGCACAGCTTAATTCACCCCTCCACTTT.

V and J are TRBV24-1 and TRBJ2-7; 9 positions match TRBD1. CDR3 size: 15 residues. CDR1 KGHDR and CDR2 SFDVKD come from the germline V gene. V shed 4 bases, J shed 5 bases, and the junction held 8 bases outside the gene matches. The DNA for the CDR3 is TGTGCCACCAGTGACCCTGGGACAGGGAGAAACGAGCAGTACTTC. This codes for CATSDPGTGRNEQYF.

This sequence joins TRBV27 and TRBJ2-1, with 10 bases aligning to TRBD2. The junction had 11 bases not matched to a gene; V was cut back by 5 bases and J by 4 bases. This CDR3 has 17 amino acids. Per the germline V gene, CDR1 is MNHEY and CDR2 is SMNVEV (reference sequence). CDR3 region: CASSPPEASGGYNEQFF. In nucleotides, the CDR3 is TGTGCCAGCAGTCCACCCGAGGCTAGCGGGGGATACAATGAGCAGTTCTTC.

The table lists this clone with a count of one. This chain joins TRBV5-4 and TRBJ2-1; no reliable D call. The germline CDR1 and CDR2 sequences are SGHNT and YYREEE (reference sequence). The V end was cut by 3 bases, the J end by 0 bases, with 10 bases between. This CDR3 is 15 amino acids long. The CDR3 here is CASSSRQTSYNEQFF. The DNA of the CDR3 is TGTGCCAGCAGCTCCCGACAAACCTCCTACAATGAGCAGTTCTTC.

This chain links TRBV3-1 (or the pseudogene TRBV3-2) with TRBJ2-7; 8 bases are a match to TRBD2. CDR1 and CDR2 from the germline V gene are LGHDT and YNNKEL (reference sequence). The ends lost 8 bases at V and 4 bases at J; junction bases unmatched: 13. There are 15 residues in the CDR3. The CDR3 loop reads CASGTVGGRRYEQYF. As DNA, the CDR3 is TGTGCCAGCGGGACGGTCGGCGGGAGGAGGTACGAGCAGTACTTC.

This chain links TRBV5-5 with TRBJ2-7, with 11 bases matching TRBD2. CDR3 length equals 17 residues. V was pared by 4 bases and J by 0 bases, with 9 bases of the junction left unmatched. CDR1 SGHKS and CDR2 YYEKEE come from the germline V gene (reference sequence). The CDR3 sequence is CASSLTSGGLSSYEQYF. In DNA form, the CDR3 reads TGTGCCAGCAGCCTTACTAGCGGGGGCCTAAGCTCCTACGAGCAGTACTTC.

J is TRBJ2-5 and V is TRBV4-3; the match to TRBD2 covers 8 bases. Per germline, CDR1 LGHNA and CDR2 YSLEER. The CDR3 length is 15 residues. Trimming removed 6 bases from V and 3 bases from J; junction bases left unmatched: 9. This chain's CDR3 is CASSPNGRAEETQYF. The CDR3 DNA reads TGCGCCAGCAGTCCTAACGGGAGGGCCGAAGAGACCCAGTACTTC.

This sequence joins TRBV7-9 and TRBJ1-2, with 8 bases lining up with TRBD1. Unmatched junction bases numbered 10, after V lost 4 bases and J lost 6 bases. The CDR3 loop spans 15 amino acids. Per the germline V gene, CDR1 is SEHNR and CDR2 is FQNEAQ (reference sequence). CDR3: CASSSPGDRGHGYTF. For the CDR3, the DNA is TGTGCCAGCAGCTCCCCGGGCGACAGGGGACATGGCTACACCTTC.

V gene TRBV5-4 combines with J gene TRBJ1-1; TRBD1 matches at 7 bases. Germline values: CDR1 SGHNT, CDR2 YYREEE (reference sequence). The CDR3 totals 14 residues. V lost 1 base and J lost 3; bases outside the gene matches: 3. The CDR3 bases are TGTGCCAGCAGCTTGACAGGGGCGTACACTGAAGCTTTCTTT. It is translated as CASSLTGAYTEAFF.

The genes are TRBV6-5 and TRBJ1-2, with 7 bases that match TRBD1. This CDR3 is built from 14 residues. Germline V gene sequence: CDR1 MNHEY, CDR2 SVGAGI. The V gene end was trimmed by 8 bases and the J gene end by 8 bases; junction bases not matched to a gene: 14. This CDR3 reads CASAAGQRLGGYTF. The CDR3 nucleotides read TGTGCCAGCGCGGCGGGACAGAGACTAGGCGGCTACACCTTC.

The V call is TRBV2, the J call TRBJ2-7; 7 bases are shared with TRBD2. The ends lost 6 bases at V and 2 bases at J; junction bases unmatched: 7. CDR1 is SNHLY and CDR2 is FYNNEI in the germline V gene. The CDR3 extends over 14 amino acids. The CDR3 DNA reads TGTGCCAGCAGGAGACTAGCCGCTACCTACGAGCAGTACTTC. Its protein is CASRRLAATYEQYF.

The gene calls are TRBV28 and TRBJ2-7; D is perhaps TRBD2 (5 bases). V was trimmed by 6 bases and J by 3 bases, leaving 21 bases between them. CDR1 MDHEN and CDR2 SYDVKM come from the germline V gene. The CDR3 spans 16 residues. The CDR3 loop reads CASSRKPPRRHYEQYF. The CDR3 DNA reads TGTGCCAGCAGCCGAAAACCCCCTAGGAGGCACTACGAGCAGTACTTC.

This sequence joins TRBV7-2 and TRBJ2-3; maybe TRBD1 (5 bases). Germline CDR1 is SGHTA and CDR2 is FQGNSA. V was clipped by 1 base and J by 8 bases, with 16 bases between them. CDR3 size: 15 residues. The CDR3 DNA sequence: TGTGCCAGCAGCTTAGAGTGGACAAGGGTTGCTACGCAGTATTTT. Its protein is CASSLEWTRVATQYF.

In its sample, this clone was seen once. CDR3 region: CASSQASGGTNTGELFF. The CDR3 DNA follows: TGTGCCAGCAGCCAAGCTAGCGGGGGGACGAACACCGGGGAGCTGTTTTTT. The chain couples TRBV4-2 to TRBJ2-2, with TRBD2 matching 11 bases. J was trimmed by 0 bases and V by 1 base; bases with no gene match: 1. The CDR3 is made up of 17 amino acids. CDR1 LGHNA and CDR2 YNFKEQ come from the germline V gene.

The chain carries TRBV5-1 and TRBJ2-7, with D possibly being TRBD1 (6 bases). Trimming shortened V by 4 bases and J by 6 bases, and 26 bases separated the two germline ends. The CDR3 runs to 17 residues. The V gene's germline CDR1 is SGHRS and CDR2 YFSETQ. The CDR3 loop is CASSGGGWGQGIGEQYF. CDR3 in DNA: TGCGCCAGCAGCGGGGGTGGATGGGGACAAGGCATAGGCGAGCAGTACTTC.

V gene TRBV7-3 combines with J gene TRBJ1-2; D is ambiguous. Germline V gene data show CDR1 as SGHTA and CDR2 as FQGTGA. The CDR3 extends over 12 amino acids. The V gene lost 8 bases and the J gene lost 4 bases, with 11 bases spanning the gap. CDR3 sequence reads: CASGSSSYGYTF. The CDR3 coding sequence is TGTGCCAGCGGGAGCAGTTCCTATGGCTACACCTTC.

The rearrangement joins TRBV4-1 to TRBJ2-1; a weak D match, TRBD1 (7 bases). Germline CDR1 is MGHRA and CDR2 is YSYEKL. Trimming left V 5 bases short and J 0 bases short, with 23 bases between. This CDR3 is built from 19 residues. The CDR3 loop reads CASSFQVGPGDSSYNEQFF. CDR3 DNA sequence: TGCGCCAGCAGCTTCCAAGTGGGTCCGGGGGACAGCTCCTACAATGAGCAGTTCTTC.

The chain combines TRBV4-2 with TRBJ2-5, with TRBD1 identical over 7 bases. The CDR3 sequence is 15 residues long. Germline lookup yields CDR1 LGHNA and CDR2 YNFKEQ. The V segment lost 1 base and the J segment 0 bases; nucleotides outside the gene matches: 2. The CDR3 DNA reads TGTGCCAGCAGCCAAGCGGGACAGAACCAAGAGACCCAGTACTTC. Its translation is CASSQAGQNQETQYF.

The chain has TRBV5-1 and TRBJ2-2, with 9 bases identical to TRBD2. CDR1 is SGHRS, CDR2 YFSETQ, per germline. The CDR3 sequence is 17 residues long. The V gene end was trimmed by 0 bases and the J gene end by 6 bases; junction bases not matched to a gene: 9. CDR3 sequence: CASSLDALAGVPGELFF. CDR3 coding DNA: TGCGCCAGCAGCTTGGACGCATTAGCGGGAGTTCCCGGGGAGCTGTTTTTT.

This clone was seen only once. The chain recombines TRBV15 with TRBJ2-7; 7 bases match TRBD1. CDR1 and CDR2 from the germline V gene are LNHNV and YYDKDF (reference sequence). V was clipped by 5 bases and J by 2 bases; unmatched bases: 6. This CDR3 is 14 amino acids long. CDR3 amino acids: CATSPDRVAYEQYF. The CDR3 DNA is TGTGCCACCAGCCCCGACAGGGTCGCCTACGAGCAGTACTTC.

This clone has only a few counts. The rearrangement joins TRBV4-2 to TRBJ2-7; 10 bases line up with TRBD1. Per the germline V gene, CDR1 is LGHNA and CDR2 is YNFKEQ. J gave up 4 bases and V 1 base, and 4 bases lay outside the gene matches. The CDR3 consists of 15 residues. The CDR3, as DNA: TGTGCCAGCAGCCAAGTCGGACAGGGGGAATACGAGCAGTACTTC. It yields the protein CASSQVGQGEYEQYF.

CDR3 DNA sequence: TGCAGTGCTAGAGATCTGAGGAGCCAGCATTTT. Amino acids: CSARDLRSQHF. The genes are TRBV20-1 and TRBJ1-5; no clear D gene. CDR1 DFQATT and CDR2 SNEGSKA come from the germline V gene (reference sequence). This CDR3 comprises 11 residues. V lost 0 bases to trimming and J lost 12 bases, with 9 bases between them.

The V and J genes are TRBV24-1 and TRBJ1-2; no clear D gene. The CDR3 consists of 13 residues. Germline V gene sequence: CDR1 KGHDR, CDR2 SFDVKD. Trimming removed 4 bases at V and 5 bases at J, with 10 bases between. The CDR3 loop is CATSDPTGYGYTF. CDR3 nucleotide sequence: TGTGCCACCAGTGACCCGACTGGATATGGCTACACCTTC.

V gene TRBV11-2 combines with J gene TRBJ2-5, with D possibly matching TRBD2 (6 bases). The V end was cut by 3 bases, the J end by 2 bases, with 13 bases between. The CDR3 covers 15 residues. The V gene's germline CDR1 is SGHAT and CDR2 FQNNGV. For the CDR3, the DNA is TGTGCCAGCAGCTTCTATGGGGGGTGGCAAGAGACCCAGTACTTC. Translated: CASSFYGGWQETQYF.

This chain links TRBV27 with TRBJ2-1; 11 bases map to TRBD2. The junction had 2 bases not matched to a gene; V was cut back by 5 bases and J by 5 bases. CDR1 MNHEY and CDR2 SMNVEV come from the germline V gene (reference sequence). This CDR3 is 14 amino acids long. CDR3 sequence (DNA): TGTGCCAGCAGTCCTAGCGGGAGGAACAATGAGCAGTTCTTC. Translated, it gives CASSPSGRNNEQFF.

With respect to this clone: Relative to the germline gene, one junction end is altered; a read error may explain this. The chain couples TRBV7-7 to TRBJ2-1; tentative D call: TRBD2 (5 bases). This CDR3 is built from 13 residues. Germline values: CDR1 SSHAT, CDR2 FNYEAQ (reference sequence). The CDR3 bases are TGTGCTAGCAGCTTACGGGGTACGGCTGAGCAGTTCTTC. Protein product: CASSLRGTAEQFF. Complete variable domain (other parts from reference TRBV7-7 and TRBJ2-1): GAGVSQSPRYKVTKRGQDVTLRCDPISSHATLYWYQQALGQGPEFLTYFNYEAQPDKSGLPSDRFSAERPEGSISTLTIQRTEQRDSAMYRCASSLRGTAEQFFGPGTRLTVL.